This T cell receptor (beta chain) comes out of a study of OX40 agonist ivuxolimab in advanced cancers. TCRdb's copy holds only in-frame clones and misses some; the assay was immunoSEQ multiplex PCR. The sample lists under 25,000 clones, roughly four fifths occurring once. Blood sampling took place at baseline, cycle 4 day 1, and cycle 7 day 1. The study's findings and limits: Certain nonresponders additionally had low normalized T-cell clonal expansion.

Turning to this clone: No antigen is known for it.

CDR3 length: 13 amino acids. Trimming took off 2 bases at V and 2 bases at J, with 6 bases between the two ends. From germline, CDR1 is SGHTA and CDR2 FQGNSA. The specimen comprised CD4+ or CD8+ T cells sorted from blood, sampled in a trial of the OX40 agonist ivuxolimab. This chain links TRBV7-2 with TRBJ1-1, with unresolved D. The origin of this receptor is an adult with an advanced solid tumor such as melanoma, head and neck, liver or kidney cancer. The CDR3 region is CASSLISNTEAFF. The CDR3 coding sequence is TGTGCCAGCAGCTTAATCTCTAACACTGAAGCTTTCTTT.